A selection of T cell receptor beta chains follows, all from one sample in a study of identical twins. TCRdb fed the 5' RACE reads into MiXCR, producing one record per CDR3 protein. The sample lists approximately 590,000 distinct CDR3 sequences; over 8.5% were seen once. This sample also appeared in a second study, on yellow fever vaccine responses in identical twins.

The specimen was PBMCs. The receptors stem from a woman younger than 35 in good health. The CDR3 runs from the conserved cysteine through the conserved F or W. D genes are given only for firm matches. Clone size is not always given. Where it is, it says once, few, many or a class for expanded clones.

NA many TRBJ1-4 TRBV29-1 CSVDREGDNEKLFF TGCAGCGTTGATAGGGAGGGCGATAATGAAAAACTGTTTTTT
TRBD2 NA TRBJ2-1 TRBV7-2 CASSLSHRGLAVEQFF TGTGCCAGCAGCTTAAGTCATCGGGGACTAGCGGTTGAGCAGTTCTTC
NA NA TRBJ2-7 TRBV24-1 CATSAGQPTSYEQYF TGTGCCACCAGTGCAGGCCAACCCACATCCTACGAGCAGTACTTC
NA many TRBJ2-7 TRBV21-1 CASSKRGTRYYEQYF TGTGCCAGCAGCAAAAGGGGGACTAGATACTACGAGCAGTACTTC
NA NA TRBJ2-2 TRBV19 CASSTIRRPMEGTGELFF TGTGCCAGTAGCACAATTCGGCGACCCATGGAGGGCACCGGGGAGCTGTTTTTT
TRBD1 NA TRBJ1-1 TRBV20-1 CSAWSTGRMTEAFF TGCAGTGCTTGGTCGACAGGGAGGATGACTGAAGCTTTCTTT
NA few TRBJ1-1 TRBV28 CASPTPRRGEGFF TGTGCCAGCCCTACACCAAGGAGGGGAGAAGGTTTCTTT
TRBD2 many TRBJ2-7 TRBV10-2 CASTEDLAGVSYEQYF TGCGCCAGCACCGAGGATCTGGCGGGAGTGTCCTACGAGCAGTACTTC
TRBD2 NA TRBJ2-7 TRBV10-1 CASSESRTSGSGQYF TGCGCCAGCAGTGAGTCTAGGACTAGCGGGAGTGGGCAGTACTTC
NA NA TRBJ1-5 TRBV7-2 CASSRPGESQPQHF TGTGCCAGCAGCCGTCCAGGGGAAAGTCAGCCCCAGCATTTT
TRBD2 NA TRBJ2-3 TRBV4-1 CASSQDELAASTDTQYF TGCGCCAGCAGCCAAGATGAACTAGCGGCGAGCACAGATACGCAGTATTTT
NA few TRBJ1-1 TRBV9 CASSVDLTNTEAFF TGTGCCAGCAGCGTCGATTTAACGAACACTGAAGCTTTCTTT
NA NA TRBJ1-4 TRBV19 CASSIGTAVEKLFF TGTGCCAGTAGTATAGGGACAGCGGTCGAAAAACTGTTTTTT
TRBD1 once TRBJ1-1 TRBV7-8 CASSTDRVWTEAFF TGTGCCAGCAGCACTGACAGGGTATGGACTGAAGCTTTCTTT
NA many TRBJ1-1 TRBV7-8 CASSLILVGLENTEAFF TGTGCCAGCAGCTTAATCTTAGTCGGGCTGGAGAACACTGAAGCTTTCTTT
TRBD1 NA TRBJ2-7 TRBV5-1 CASSFLTGGLEQYF TGCGCCAGCAGCTTTTTGACAGGGGGCTTAGAGCAGTACTTC
NA many TRBJ2-7 TRBV2 CASSAARTNRYEQYF TGTGCCAGCAGTGCTGCTCGTACGAATAGGTACGAGCAGTACTTC
NA many TRBJ2-7 TRBV3-1 CASSLQGNYEQYF TGTGCCAGCAGCCTACAAGGAAACTACGAGCAGTACTTC
NA NA TRBJ2-7 TRBV29-1 CSARYSYEQYF TGCAGCGCTCGCTACTCCTACGAGCAGTACTTC
TRBD2 few TRBJ2-7 TRBV24-1 CATSAGTSVYF TGTGCCACCAGTGCTGGGACTAGCGTCTACTTC
NA NA TRBJ1-2 TRBV21-1 CASSKDIWAFRGRVWYGYTF TGTGCCAGCAGCAAAGATATATGGGCTTTCAGGGGGCGCGTATGGTATGGCTACACCTTC
TRBD2 few TRBJ2-5 TRBV20-1 CSATTTSGVQETQYF TGCAGTGCTACCACGACTAGCGGTGTTCAAGAGACCCAGTACTTC
NA NA TRBJ2-2 TRBV29-1 CSVEQGATGELFF TGCAGCGTTGAACAGGGAGCCACCGGGGAGCTGTTTTTT
TRBD1 many TRBJ2-6 TRBV4-3 CASSPWGTGSSGANVLTF TGCGCCAGCAGCCCCTGGGGGACAGGGAGCTCTGGGGCCAACGTCCTGACTTTC
NA many TRBJ2-7 TRBV5-1 CASSWGTFTSGEQYF TGCGCCAGCAGCTGGGGGACATTTACATCGGGCGAGCAGTACTTC
NA NA TRBJ2-7 TRBV29-1 CSVAHAMREQYF TGCAGCGTTGCGCACGCCATGAGGGAGCAGTACTTC
NA few TRBJ2-3 TRBV18 CASSPDRPSNTDTQYF TGTGCCAGCTCACCGGACAGACCCTCCAACACAGATACGCAGTATTTT
NA NA TRBJ2-1 TRBV5-1 CASSSEGGEQFF TGCGCCAGCAGCTCGGAGGGCGGCGAGCAGTTCTTC
NA NA TRBJ2-2 TRBV14 CASSQDWVLGELFF TGTGCCAGCAGCCAAGATTGGGTACTCGGGGAGCTGTTTTTT
NA NA TRBJ2-1 TRBV4-1 CASSQDLMPSEQFF TGCGCCAGCAGCCAAGATTTAATGCCTAGTGAGCAGTTCTTC
NA many TRBJ2-3 TRBV12-3/TRBV12-4 CASSFSSQGLRDTQYF TGTGCCAGCAGTTTTTCGTCGCAGGGTCTACGAGATACGCAGTATTTT
NA NA TRBJ2-2 TRBV12-3/TRBV12-4 CASAGSPINTGELFF TGTGCCAGCGCCGGGAGTCCCATTAACACCGGGGAGCTGTTTTTT